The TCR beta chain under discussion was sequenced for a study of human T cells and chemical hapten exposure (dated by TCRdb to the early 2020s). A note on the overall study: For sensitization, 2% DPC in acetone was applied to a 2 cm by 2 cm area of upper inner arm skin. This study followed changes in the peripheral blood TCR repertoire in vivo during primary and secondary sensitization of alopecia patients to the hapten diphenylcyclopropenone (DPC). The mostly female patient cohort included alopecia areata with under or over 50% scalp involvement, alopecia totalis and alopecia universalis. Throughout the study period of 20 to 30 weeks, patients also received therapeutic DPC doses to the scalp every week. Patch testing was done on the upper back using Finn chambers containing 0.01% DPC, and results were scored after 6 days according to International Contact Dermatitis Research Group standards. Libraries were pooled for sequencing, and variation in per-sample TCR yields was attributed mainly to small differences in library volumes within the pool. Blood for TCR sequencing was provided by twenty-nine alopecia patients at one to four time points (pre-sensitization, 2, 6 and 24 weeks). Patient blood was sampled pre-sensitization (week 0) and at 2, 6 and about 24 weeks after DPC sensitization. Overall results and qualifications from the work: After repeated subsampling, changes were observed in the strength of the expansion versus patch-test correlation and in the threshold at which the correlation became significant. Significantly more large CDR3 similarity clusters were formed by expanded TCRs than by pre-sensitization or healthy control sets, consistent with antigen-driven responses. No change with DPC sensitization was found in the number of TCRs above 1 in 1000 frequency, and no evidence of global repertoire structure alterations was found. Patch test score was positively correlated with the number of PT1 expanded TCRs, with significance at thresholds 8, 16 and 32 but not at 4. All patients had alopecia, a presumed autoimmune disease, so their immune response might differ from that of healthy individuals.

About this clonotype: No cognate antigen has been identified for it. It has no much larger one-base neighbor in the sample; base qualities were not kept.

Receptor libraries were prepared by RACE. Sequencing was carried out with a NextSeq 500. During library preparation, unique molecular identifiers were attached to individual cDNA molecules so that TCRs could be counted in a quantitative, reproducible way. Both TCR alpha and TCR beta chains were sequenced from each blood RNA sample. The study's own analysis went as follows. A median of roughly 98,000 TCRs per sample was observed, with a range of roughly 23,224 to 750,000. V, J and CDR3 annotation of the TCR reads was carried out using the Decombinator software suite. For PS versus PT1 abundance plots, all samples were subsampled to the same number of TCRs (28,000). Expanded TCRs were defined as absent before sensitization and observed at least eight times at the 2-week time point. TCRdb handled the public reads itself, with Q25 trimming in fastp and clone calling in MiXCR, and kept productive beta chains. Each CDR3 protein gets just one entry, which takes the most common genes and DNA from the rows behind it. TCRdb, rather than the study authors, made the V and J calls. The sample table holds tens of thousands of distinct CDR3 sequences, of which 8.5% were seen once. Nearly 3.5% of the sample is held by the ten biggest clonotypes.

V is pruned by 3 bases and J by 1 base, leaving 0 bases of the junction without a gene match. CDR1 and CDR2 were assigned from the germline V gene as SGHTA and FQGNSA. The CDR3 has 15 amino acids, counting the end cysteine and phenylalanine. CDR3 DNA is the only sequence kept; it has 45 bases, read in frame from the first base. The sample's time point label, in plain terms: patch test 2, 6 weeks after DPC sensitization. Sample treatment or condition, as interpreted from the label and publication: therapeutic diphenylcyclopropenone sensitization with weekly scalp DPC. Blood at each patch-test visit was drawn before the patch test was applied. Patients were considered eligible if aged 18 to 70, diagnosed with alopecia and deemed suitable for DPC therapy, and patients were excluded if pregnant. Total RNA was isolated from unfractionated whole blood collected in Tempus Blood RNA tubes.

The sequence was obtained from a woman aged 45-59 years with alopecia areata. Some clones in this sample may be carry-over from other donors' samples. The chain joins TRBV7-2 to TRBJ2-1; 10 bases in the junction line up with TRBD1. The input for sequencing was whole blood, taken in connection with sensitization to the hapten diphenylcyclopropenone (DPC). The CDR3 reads CASSLGQGSYNEQFF. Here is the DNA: TGTGCCAGCAGCTTGGGACAGGGGTCCTACAATGAGCAGTTCTTC.